The 15 T cell receptor beta chains presented below share a single source sample, sequenced in a study of cytomegalovirus exposure and HLA in healthy donors. 13 Jbeta primers and 60 Vbeta primers were used for the PCR. TCRdb's copy holds only in-frame clones and misses some; the assay was immunoSEQ multiplex PCR. The data hold more than 95,000 clones, with around 82% observed a single time. Sequenced: PBMCs. Source of these receptors: a woman between 40 and 50 years old in good health and CMV-seronegative.

This clone was observed a few times. The chain uses TRBV7-2 and TRBJ1-2; no clear D. V was clipped by 5 bases and J by 6 bases, with 19 bases between them. Germline CDR1 reads SGHTA; CDR2 reads FQGNSA. The CDR3 runs to 15 residues. Here the CDR3 DNA reads TGTGCCAGCAGCGCCCCGGCAGGTTTTCCGGATGGCTACACCTTC. Translating gives CASSAPAGFPDGYTF.

This clone has a handful of counts. The V and J genes are TRBV11-3 and TRBJ1-1; no clear D. This CDR3 spans 12 amino acids. From germline, CDR1 is SGHNT and CDR2 YENEEA. Deletions cut 1 base from V and 8 bases from J, with 8 bases between. CDR3 in amino acids: CASSLAPGEAFF. Written as DNA, the CDR3 is TGTGCCAGCAGCTTAGCCCCGGGAGAAGCTTTCTTT.

V is TRBV5-4 and J is TRBJ2-7; TRBD2 matches at 8 bases. V lost 4 bases to trimming and J lost 3 bases; unmatched junction nucleotides: 6. This CDR3 is built from 14 residues. The germline V gene encodes CDR1 SGHNT and CDR2 YYREEE (reference sequence). CDR3 residues: CASSRLAGDYEQYF. CDR3 sequence (DNA): TGTGCCAGCAGCCGTCTAGCGGGCGACTACGAGCAGTACTTC.

This rearrangement joins TRBV6-5 to TRBJ2-3; possible D gene TRBD1, 5 bases. Germline V lookup: CDR1 MNHEY, CDR2 SVGAGI. There are 14 residues in the CDR3. Trimming removed 6 bases at V and 6 bases at J, with 16 bases between. CDR3 sequence: CASRGRPTGDTQYF. Here the CDR3 DNA reads TGTGCCAGCAGGGGGCGGCCCACGGGTGATACGCAGTATTTT.

The V and J genes are TRBV5-1 and TRBJ2-5, with 9 positions matching TRBD1. Germline V gives CDR1 SGHRS, CDR2 YFSETQ. The ends lost 3 bases at V and 2 bases at J; junction bases unmatched: 8. The CDR3 totals 16 residues. Written as DNA, the CDR3 is TGCGCCAGCAGCTGGGGGTCCGGGACAGGGCAAGAGACCCAGTACTTC. Protein product: CASSWGSGTGQETQYF.

The gene calls are TRBV15 and TRBJ2-4; 10 bases match TRBD1. Unmatched junction bases numbered 6, after V lost 3 bases and J lost 7 bases. The CDR3 length is 15 residues. CDR1 LNHNV and CDR2 YYDKDF come from the germline V gene (reference sequence). The DNA for the CDR3 is TGTGCCACCAGCAGCTGGGGGACAGGGGAGAACATTCAGTACTTC. This sequence encodes CATSSWGTGENIQYF.

This clone is a singleton in its sample. The chain is built from TRBV19 and TRBJ2-1, with 12 bases fitting TRBD2. Trimming at V came to 6 bases and at J to 4 bases, leaving 7 bases not matched to a gene. The CDR3 is 16 residues long. Germline values: CDR1 LNHDA, CDR2 SQIVND (reference sequence). The CDR3 region has the DNA TGTGCCAGTAGCAAGGGGACTAGCGGGTGGTACAATGAGCAGTTCTTC. Translated, it gives CASSKGTSGWYNEQFF.

The chain carries TRBV9 and TRBJ2-6; a weak D match, TRBD2 (6 bases). There are 17 residues in the CDR3. The V and J ends lost 4 bases and 2 bases respectively, with 16 bases between them. Germline CDR1 SGDLS, CDR2 YYNGEE. Here the CDR3 DNA reads TGTGCCAGCAGCCACATGAGGGAGGTCCCTGGGGCCAACGTCCTGACTTTC. Its protein is CASSHMREVPGANVLTF.

The J gene is TRBJ2-5, the V gene TRBV7-3; 9 bases map to TRBD1. J lost 5 bases, V lost 0 bases, and 4 bases had no gene match. The V gene's germline CDR1 is SGHTA and CDR2 FQGTGA. CDR3 size: 15 residues. CDR3 protein: CASSLTQGAWETQYF. The CDR3 DNA reads TGTGCCAGCAGCTTAACACAGGGGGCTTGGGAGACCCAGTACTTC. Combining the CDR3 with reference TRBV7-3 and TRBJ2-5 gives the whole variable domain GAGVSQTPSNKVTEKGKYVELRCDPISGHTALYWYRQSLGQGPEFLIYFQGTGAADDSGLPNDRFFAVRPEGSVSTLKIQRTERGDSAVYLCASSLTQGAWETQYFGPGTRLLVL.

CDR3 region: CASSWASEGYEQYF. The CDR3 DNA follows: TGCGCCAGCAGCTGGGCTTCGGAGGGCTACGAGCAGTACTTC. This chain uses TRBV5-1 with TRBJ2-5, with a weak D call TRBD2 (6 bases). The J call may be incorrect, as the DNA end agrees better with TRBJ2-7. The CDR3 contains 14 residues. Germline-derived CDR1 and CDR2 are SGHRS and YFSETQ.

The chain links TRBV2 to TRBJ1-6, with 9 bases that match TRBD1. Trimming took 11 bases from V and 0 from J; bases not matched to a gene: 5. This CDR3 spans 15 amino acids. CDR1 is SNHLY, CDR2 FYNNEI, per germline. The CDR3 region has the DNA TGTGCCGGACAGGGGACGAGCTCCTATAATTCACCCCTCCACTTT. Translated: CAGQGTSSYNSPLHF.

V gene TRBV7-2 combines with J gene TRBJ1-4; 9 bases map to TRBD1. The length of the CDR3 is 14 residues. Germline V gene sequence: CDR1 SGHTA, CDR2 FQGNSA. With 5 bases clipped from V and 8 bases from J, the junction kept 6 bases outside the gene matches. The CDR3 sequence: CASSRDRAGEKLFF. The DNA of the CDR3 is TGTGCCAGCAGCCGGGACAGGGCGGGGGAAAAACTGTTTTTT.

With respect to this clone: It differs at one base from a far larger clone, so likely a read error. This specimen includes other DNA sequences encoding the same CDR3. The genes are TRBV5-4 and TRBJ2-7; 13 bases are shared with TRBD2. Unmatched junction bases numbered 7, after V lost 4 bases and J lost 3 bases. Germline V gene lookup returns CDR1 SGHNT and CDR2 YYREEE (reference sequence). The CDR3 runs 16 residues. The CDR3 is CASSRTGTSGIYEQYF. The CDR3 coding sequence is TGTGCCAGCAGCCGTACCGGGACTAGCGGGATCTACGAGCAGTACTTC.

The J gene is TRBJ2-7, the V gene TRBV6-4; D is perhaps TRBD1 (6 bases). V was trimmed by 0 bases and J by 11 bases, leaving 8 bases between them. Germline V gene lookup returns CDR1 MRHNA and CDR2 SNTAGT. The CDR3 runs to 11 residues. The CDR3 region is CASSDSQGKYF. The CDR3, as DNA: TGTGCCAGCAGTGACTCCCAGGGGAAGTACTTC.

This clone was seen just once. The genes are TRBV28 and TRBJ2-4; 9 bases are shared with TRBD1. The CDR3 spans 14 residues. Per germline, CDR1 MDHEN and CDR2 SYDVKM. Trimming at V came to 6 bases and at J to 10 bases, leaving 10 bases not matched to a gene. The CDR3 loop reads CASSSGTGLSIQYF. The CDR3 bases are TGTGCCAGCAGCTCCGGGACAGGGCTTTCAATTCAGTACTTC.